This T cell receptor beta chain derives from a study of blood T cell repertoires in COVID-19. Overall study: Some COVID-19 samples were acute and others convalescent; all came from the United States, Italy and Spain.

The table came from immunoSEQ multiplex PCR; TCRdb's copy has only in-frame clones and leaves some out. The sample includes about 380,000 clones, approximately 77% of them seen just once. The CDR3 has 14 amino acids. The V end was cut by 5 bases, the J end by 1 base, with 12 bases between. The germline CDR1 and CDR2 sequences are SGHRS and YFSETQ. This clonotype originated in a human donor with acute or convalescent COVID-19. The donor label of this sample is uncertain. The genes are TRBV5-1 and TRBJ1-1, with no clear D. The material sequenced was peripheral blood. The CDR3 sequence: CASRRGGPNTEAFF. Written as DNA, the CDR3 is TGCGCCAGCAGGAGAGGAGGACCGAACACTGAAGCTTTCTTT.